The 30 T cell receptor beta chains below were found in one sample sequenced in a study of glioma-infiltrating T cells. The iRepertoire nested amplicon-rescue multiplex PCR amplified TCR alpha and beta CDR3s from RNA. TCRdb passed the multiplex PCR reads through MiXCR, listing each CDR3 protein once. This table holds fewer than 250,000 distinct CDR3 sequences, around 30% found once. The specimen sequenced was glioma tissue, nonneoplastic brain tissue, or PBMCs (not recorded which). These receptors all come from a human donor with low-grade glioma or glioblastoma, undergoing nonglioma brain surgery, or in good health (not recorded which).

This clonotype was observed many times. DNA for the CDR3: TGTGCCAGCAGCCCACGGACGGGCCTCTATGGCTACACCTTC. This sequence encodes CASSPRTGLYGYTF. V usage is TRBV3-1 and J usage is TRBJ1-2; no definite D call. V was pared by 4 bases and J by 4 bases, with 13 bases between. CDR1 is LGHDT, CDR2 YNNKEL, per germline (reference sequence). This CDR3 spans 14 amino acids.

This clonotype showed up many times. The CDR3, as DNA: TGTGCCAGCAGTCTCTACAGCGGCAATCAGCCCCAGCATTTT. It specifies CASSLYSGNQPQHF. The chain couples TRBV28 to TRBJ1-5; no clear D. The CDR3 length is 14 residues. Trimming left V 5 bases short and J 2 bases short, with 10 bases between. The germline CDR1 and CDR2 sequences are MDHEN and SYDVKM.

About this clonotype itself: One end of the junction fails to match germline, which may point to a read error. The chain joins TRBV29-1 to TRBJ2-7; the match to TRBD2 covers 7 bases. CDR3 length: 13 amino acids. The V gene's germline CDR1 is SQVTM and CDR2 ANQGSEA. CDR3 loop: CGVGGGTNYEQYF. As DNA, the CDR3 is TGCGGCGTTGGCGGCGGGACTAACTACGAGCAGTACTTC.

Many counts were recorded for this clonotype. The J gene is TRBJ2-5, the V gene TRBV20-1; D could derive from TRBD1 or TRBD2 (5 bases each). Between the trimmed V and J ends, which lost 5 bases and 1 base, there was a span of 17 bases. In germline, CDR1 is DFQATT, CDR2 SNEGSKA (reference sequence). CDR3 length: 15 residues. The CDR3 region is CSAAPGTSTQETQYF. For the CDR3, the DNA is TGCAGTGCTGCCCCCGGGACCTCGACCCAAGAGACCCAGTACTTC.

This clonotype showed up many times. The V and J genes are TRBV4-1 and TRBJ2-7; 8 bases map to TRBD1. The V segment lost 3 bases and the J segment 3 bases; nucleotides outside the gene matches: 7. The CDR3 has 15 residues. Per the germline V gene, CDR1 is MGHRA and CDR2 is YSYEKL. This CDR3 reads CASSQWTGLGYEQYF. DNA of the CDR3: TGCGCCAGCAGCCAGTGGACAGGGTTGGGCTACGAGCAGTACTTC.

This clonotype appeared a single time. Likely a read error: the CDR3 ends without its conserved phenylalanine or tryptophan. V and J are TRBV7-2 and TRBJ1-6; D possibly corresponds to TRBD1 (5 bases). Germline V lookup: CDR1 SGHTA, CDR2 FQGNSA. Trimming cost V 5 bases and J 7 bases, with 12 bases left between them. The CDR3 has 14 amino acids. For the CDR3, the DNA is TGTGCCAGCAGCCCCAGGGCGCGGAATTCACCCCTCCACCTT. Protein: CASSPRARNSPLHL.

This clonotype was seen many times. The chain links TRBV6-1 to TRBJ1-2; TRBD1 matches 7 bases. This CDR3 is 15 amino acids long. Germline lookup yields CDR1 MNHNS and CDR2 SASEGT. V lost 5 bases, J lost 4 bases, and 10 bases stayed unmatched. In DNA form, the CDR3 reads TGTGCCAGCAGTACCTCGACAGGGTTGACCTATGGCTACACCTTC. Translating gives CASSTSTGLTYGYTF.

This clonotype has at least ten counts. The CDR3 DNA reads TGTGCCAGCTCACCGGATGGTCCACTTCCCCTCCACTTT. Protein sequence: CASSPDGPLPLHF. This chain connects TRBV18 to TRBJ1-6; D is ambiguous. V lost 3 bases and J 13 bases, leaving 13 bases between the germline ends. This CDR3 has 13 residues. CDR1 is KGHSH, CDR2 LQKENI, per germline.

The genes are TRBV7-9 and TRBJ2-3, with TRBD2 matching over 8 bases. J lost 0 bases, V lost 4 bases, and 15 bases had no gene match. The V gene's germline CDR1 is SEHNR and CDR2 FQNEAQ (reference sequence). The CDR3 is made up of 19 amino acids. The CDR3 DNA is TGTGCCAGCAGCTCCGCTCGGGAGGGGCTCCCTTCTAGCACAGATACGCAGTATTTT. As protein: CASSSAREGLPSSTDTQYF.

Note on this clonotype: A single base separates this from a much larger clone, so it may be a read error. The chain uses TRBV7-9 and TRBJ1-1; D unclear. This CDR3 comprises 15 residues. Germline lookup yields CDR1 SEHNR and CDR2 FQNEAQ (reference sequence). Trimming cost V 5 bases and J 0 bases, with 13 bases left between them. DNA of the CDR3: TGTGCCAGCAGCCCCCCATACGCCCTGAACACTGAAGCTTTCTTT. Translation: CASSPPYALNTEAFF.

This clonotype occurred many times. In nucleotides, the CDR3 is TGTGCCAGCAGCATGAGAGGGGGACTGAACACCGGGGAGCTGTTTTTT. Its protein product is CASSMRGGLNTGELFF. The chain couples TRBV6-2 or TRBV6-3 to TRBJ2-2; D is possibly TRBD1 or TRBD2 (6 bases each). Germline loops: CDR1 MNHEY, CDR2 SVGEGT. CDR3 size: 16 residues. V lost 6 bases to trimming and J lost 1 base, with 15 bases between them.

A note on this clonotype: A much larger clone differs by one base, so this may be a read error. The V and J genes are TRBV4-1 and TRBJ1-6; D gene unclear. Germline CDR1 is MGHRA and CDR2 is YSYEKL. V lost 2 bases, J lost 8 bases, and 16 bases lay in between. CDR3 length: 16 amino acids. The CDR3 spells CASSQLTFFSDSPLHF. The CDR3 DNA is TGCGCCAGCAGCCAACTCACTTTTTTCTCTGATTCACCCCTCCACTTT.

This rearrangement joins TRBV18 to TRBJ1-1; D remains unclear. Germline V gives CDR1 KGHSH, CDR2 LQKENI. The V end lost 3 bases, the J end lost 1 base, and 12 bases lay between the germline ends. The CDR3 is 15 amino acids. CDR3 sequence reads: CASSPNMVGNTEAFF. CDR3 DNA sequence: TGTGCCAGCTCACCCAACATGGTAGGGAACACTGAAGCTTTCTTT.

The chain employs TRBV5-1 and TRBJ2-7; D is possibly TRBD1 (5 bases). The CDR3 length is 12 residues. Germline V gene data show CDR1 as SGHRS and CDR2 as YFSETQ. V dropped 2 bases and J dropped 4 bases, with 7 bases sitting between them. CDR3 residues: CASSLQVYEQYF. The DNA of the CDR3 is TGCGCCAGCAGCTTACAGGTTTACGAGCAGTACTTC.

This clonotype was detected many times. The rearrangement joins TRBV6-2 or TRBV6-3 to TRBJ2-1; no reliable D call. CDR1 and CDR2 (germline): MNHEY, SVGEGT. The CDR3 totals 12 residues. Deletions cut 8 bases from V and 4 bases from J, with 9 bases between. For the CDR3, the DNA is TGTGCCAGCCATGAGGAATACAATGAGCAGTTCTTC. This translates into CASHEEYNEQFF.

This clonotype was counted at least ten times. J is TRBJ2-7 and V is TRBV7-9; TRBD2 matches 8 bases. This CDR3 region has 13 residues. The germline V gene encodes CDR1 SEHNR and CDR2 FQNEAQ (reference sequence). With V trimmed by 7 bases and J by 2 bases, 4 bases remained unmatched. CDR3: CASTPGGTYEQYF. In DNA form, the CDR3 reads TGTGCCAGCACCCCGGGGGGGACCTACGAGCAGTACTTC.

In DNA, the CDR3 is TGTGCCAGCAGCCCTCAACCTGGGGCCAGGGGCCAAGAAGCTTTCTTT. Translated: CASSPQPGARGQEAFF. This chain links TRBV7-3 with TRBJ1-1, with a tentative D call TRBD1 (6 bases). Germline-derived CDR1 and CDR2 are SGHTA and FQGTGA. V shed 5 bases and J shed 8 bases, with 24 bases lying between them. The CDR3 spans 16 residues.

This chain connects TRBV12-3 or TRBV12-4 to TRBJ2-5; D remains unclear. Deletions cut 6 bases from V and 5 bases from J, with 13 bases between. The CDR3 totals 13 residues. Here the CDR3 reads CASSVALRETQYF. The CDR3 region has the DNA TGTGCCAGCAGCGTAGCCTTGAGGGAGACCCAGTACTTC.

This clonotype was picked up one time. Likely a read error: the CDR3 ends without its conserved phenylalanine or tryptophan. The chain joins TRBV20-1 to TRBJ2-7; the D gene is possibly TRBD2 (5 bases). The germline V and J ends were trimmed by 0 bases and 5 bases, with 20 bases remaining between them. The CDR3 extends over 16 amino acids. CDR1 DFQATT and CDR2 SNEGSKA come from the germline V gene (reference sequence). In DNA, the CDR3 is TGCAGTGCTAGAGATCTGATAGTGGGAGACCATAACGAGCAGTACCTC. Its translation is CSARDLIVGDHNEQYL.

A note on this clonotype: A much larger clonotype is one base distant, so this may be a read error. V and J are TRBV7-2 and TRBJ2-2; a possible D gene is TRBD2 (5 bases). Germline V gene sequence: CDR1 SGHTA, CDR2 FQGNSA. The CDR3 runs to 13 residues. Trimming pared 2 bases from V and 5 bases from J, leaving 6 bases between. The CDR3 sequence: CASSLRLTGELFF. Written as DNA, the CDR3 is TGTGCCAGCAGCTTACGACTAACCGGGGAGCTGTTTTTT.

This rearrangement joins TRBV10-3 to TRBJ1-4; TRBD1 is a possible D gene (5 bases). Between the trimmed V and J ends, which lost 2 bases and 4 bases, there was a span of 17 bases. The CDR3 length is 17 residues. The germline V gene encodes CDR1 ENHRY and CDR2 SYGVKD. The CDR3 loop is CAISEPTPGGYNEKLFF. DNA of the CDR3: TGTGCCATCAGTGAGCCCACTCCCGGGGGTTATAATGAAAAACTGTTTTTT.

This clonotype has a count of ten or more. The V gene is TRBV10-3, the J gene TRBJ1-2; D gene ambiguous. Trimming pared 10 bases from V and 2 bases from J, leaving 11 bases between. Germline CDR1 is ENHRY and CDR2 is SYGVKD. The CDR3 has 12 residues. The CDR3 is CATVDGNYGYTF. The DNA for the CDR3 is TGTGCCACAGTGGACGGAAACTATGGCTACACCTTC.

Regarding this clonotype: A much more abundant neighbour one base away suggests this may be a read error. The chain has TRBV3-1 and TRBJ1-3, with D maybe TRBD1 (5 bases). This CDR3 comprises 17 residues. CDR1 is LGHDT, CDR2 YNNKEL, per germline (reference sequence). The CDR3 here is CASSQGGGGSTGNTVYF. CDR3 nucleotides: TGTGCCAGCAGCCAAGGTGGGGGAGGTTCGACTGGAAACACCGTATATTTT.

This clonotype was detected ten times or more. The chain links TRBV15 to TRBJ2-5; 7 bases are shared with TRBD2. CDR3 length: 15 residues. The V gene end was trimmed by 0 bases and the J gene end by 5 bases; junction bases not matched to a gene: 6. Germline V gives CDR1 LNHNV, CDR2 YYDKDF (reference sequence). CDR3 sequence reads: CATSREGGSSETQYF. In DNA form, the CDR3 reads TGTGCCACCAGCAGAGAAGGCGGGAGTAGCGAGACCCAGTACTTC.

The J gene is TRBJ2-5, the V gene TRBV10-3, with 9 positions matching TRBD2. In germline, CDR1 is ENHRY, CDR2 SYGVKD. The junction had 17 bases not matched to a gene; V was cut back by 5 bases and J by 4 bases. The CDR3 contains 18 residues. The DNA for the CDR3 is TGTGCCATCAGTCAAAGTTGGTTAGCGGGAGAGGGAGTAGAGACCCAGTACTTC. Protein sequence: CAISQSWLAGEGVETQYF.

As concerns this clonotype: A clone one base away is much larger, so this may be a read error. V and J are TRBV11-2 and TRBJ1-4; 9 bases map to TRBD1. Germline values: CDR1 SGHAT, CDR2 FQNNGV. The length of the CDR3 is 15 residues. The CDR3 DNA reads TGTGCCAGCAGCTTAGGCGGACAGGGGAATGGAAAACTGTTTTTT. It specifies CASSLGGQGNGKLFF.

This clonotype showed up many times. This chain's CDR3 is CANSGERNQPQHF. The CDR3 DNA sequence: TGTGCCAACTCGGGGGAACGCAATCAGCCCCAGCATTTT. The chain combines TRBV10-3 with TRBJ1-5; TRBD1 is a possible D gene (5 bases). Trimming removed 10 bases from V and 2 bases from J, with 12 bases in between. CDR1 and CDR2 (germline): ENHRY, SYGVKD. The CDR3 runs 13 residues.

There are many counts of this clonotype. The CDR3 sequence is CSATRANTQYF. The CDR3, as DNA: TGCAGTGCAACTAGGGCGAATACGCAGTATTTT. This rearrangement joins TRBV20-1 to TRBJ2-3; D is possibly TRBD2 (5 bases). The V gene's germline CDR1 is DFQATT and CDR2 SNEGSKA (reference sequence). Trimming pared 6 bases from V and 7 bases from J, leaving 11 bases between. CDR3 length: 11 residues.

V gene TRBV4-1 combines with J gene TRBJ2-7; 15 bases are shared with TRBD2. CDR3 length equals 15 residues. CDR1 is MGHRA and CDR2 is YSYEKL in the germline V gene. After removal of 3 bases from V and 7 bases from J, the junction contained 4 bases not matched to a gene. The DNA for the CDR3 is TGCGCCAGCAGCCACTGGACTAGCGGGAGGGATGAGCAGTACTTC. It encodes CASSHWTSGRDEQYF.

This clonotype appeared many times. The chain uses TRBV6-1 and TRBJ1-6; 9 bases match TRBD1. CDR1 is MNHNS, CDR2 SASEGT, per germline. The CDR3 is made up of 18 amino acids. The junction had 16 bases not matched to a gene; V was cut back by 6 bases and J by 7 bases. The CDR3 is CASRGMGKRDRENSPLHF. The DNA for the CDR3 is TGTGCCAGCAGGGGTATGGGCAAGCGGGACAGGGAAAATTCACCCCTCCACTTT.